The rows below give T cell receptor beta chains drawn from one sample of a study of cytomegalovirus exposure and HLA in healthy donors. Sequencing was performed with immunoSEQ multiplex PCR; in TCRdb, only in-frame clones are kept and a portion is missing. The sample table includes some 51,000 clones. Sequencing used PBMCs. The receptors originated from a man aged 40-55 years in good health and CMV-seropositive. Each CDR3 is given with its conserved first and last residue. The D gene is left open where the match is weak.

v_call	j_call	d_call	cdr3_nt	cdr3_aa
TRBV30	TRBJ1-1	NA	TGTGCCTGGAGTTCGGCAGGGCCGAACACTGAAGCTTTCTTT	CAWSSAGPNTEAFF
TRBV27	TRBJ2-3	NA	TGTGCCAGCGCCCTAGGGGGACCAGATACGCAGTATTTT	CASALGGPDTQYF
TRBV14	TRBJ1-4	NA	TGTGCCAGCAGCCAGGTTGGTGCGGCAAGTGAAAAACTGTTTTTT	CASSQVGAASEKLFF
TRBV7-7	TRBJ2-3	NA	TGTGCTAGCAGCTTAGCGACGGCAGGCCGCACAGATACGCAGTATTTT	CASSLATAGRTDTQYF
TRBV5-6	TRBJ2-7	NA	TGTGCCAGCAGCTTGGTCTCGGCCGCCGGGAAGGCGCAGTACTTC	CASSLVSAAGKAQYF
TRBV25-1	TRBJ2-7	TRBD2	TGTGCCAGCAGTAGGGAGGGACCAGTCAACGAGCAGTACTTC	CASSREGPVNEQYF
TRBV5-6	TRBJ2-7	NA	TGTGCCAGCAGCTTGGCCTTCAGGGCCCCTCTCGAGCAGTACTTC	CASSLAFRAPLEQYF
TRBV30	TRBJ1-5	NA	TGTGCCTGGGGCAGTGATAATAGCAATCAGCCCCAGCATTTT	CAWGSDNSNQPQHF
TRBV19	TRBJ1-1	NA	TGTGCCAGTAGTGGCATATCAGGTGGAGGGTGGGACACTGAAGCTTTCTTT	CASSGISGGGWDTEAFF
TRBV7-2	TRBJ1-2	NA	TGTGCCAGCAGCTGGGGGCTTAGAGGCTACACCTTC	CASSWGLRGYTF
TRBV4-2	TRBJ2-5	TRBD2	TGTGCCAGCAGCGGAGCGGGGGAGACCGAAGGGACCCAGTACTTC	CASSGAGETEGTQYF
TRBV7-9	TRBJ1-2	NA	TGTGCCAGCAGCTTTGTCCAGGGCGTTTCCCATGGCTACACCTTC	CASSFVQGVSHGYTF
TRBV11-3	TRBJ2-7	TRBD1	TGTGCCAGCAGCTCGGGACAGACCTACGAGCAGTACTTC	CASSSGQTYEQYF
TRBV14	TRBJ2-3	NA	TGTGCCAGCAGCCAAGCGGACTCTACGCAGTATTTT	CASSQADSTQYF
TRBV29-1	TRBJ2-2	TRBD1	TGCAGCGTTCGGGGACAGGGGGCCGGGGAGCTGTTTTTT	CSVRGQGAGELFF
TRBV2	TRBJ2-7	TRBD1	TGTGCCGTCCCGGGACAGGCCTCCTACGAGCAGTACTTC	CAVPGQASYEQYF
TRBV18	TRBJ2-7	TRBD1	TGTGCCAGCTCACCGGGACAGGGAAGCGAGCAGTACTTC	CASSPGQGSEQYF
TRBV9	TRBJ1-2	NA	TGTGCCAGCAGCATACGTGAAGGTCGGGGAGGCTACACCTTC	CASSIREGRGGYTF
TRBV7-6	TRBJ2-5	TRBD2	TGTGCCAGCAGCTTATACCCTAGCGGGGTCCAAGAGACCCAGTACTTC	CASSLYPSGVQETQYF
TRBV11-2	TRBJ2-3	TRBD1	TGTGCCAGCAGCTTAGGGGACAGAAGGACGCCAGATACGCAGTATTTT	CASSLGDRRTPDTQYF
TRBV30	TRBJ1-1	NA	TGTGCCTGGGCGGGACTCCTCACTGAAGCTTTCTTT	CAWAGLLTEAFF
TRBV4-3	TRBJ2-1	TRBD1	TGCGCCAGCAGCCTGGGACAGGGAGGTTTCTACAATGAGCAGTTCTTC	CASSLGQGGFYNEQFF
TRBV5-1	TRBJ2-3	NA	TGCGCCAGCAGCAACGGACAGCCCACAGATACGCAGTATTTT	CASSNGQPTDTQYF
TRBV7-2	TRBJ1-4	NA	TGTGCCAGCAGCTTCGTAACAGGGTGGGCAACTAATGAAAAACTGTTTTTT	CASSFVTGWATNEKLFF
TRBV27	TRBJ2-1	TRBD2	TGTGCCAGCAGTTTATCTAGCGGGAGTAATGAGCAGTTCTTC	CASSLSSGSNEQFF